This T cell receptor (beta chain) appears in the sequencing data of a study of cytomegalovirus exposure and HLA in healthy donors. Findings of the study overall: What a later analysis showed was that several of the most significant clusters appeared linked to common viral pathogens.

The CDR3 covers 19 residues. The V segment lost 0 bases and the J segment 0 bases; nucleotides outside the gene matches: 10. Germline loops: CDR1 SGDLS, CDR2 YYNGEE. The PCR was carried out with 60 Vbeta primers and 13 Jbeta primers. Profiling relied on immunoSEQ multiplex PCR, and the TCRdb table lists in-frame clones only, not all of them. The table lists about 160,000 clones, roughly 80% of them singletons. This clone showed up just once. What it recognizes is unknown. Sequenced sample: PBMCs. The receptor was derived from a male donor in good health and CMV-seronegative. The chain employs TRBV9 and TRBJ2-3, with TRBD1 matching over 10 bases. The CDR3 DNA sequence: TGTGCCAGCAGCGTAGCAGGACAGGGGGTAGGAACTAGCACAGATACGCAGTATTTT. This encodes CASSVAGQGVGTSTDTQYF. The full variable domain, rest sourced from reference TRBV9 and TRBJ2-3, is DSGVTQTPKHLITATGQRVTLRCSPRSGDLSVYWYQQSLDQGLQFLIQYYNGEERAKGNILERFSAQQFPDLHSELNLSSLELGDSALYFCASSVAGQGVGTSTDTQYFGPGTRLTVL.